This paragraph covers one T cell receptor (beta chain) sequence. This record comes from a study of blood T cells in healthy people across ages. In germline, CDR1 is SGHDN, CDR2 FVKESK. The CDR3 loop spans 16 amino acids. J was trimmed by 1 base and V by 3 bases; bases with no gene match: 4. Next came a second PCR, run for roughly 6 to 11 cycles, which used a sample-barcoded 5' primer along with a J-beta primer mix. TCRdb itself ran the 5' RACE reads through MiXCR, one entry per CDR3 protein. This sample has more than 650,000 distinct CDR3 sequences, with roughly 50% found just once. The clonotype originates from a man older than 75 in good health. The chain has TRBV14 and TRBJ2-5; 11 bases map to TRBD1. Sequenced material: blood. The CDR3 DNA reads TGTGCCAGCAGCCATTGGACAGGGGGCGTCCAAGAGACCCAGTACTTC. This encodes CASSHWTGGVQETQYF.